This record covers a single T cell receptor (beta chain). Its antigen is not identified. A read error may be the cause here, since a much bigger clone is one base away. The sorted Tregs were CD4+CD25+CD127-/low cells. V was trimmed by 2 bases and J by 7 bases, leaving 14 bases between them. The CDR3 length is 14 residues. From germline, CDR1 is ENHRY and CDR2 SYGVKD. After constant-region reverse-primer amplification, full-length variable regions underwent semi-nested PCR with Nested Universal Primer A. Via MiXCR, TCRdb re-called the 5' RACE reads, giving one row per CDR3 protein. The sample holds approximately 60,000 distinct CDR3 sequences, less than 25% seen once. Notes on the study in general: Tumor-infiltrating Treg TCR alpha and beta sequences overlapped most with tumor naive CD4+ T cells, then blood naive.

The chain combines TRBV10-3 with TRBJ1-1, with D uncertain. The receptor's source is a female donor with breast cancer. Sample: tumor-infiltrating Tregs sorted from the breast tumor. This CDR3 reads CAISETHERIEAFF. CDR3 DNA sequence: TGTGCCATCAGTGAGACACACGAGAGAATTGAAGCTTTCTTT.